Here is one T cell receptor (beta chain) with its context. These data come from a study of OX40 agonist ivuxolimab in advanced cancers. Method: immunoSEQ multiplex PCR; TCRdb's copy keeps in-frame clones and lacks some. The table has about 91,000 clones, 84% seen once. Deletions cut 0 bases from V and 10 bases from J, with 11 bases between. The CDR3 runs to 14 residues. Germline values: CDR1 SGHRS, CDR2 YFSETQ. Source: CD4+ or CD8+ T cells sorted from blood, taken in a trial of the OX40 agonist ivuxolimab. The chain carries TRBV5-1 and TRBJ1-6, with D possibly TRBD1 on 5 matching bases. This TCR came from an adult with an advanced solid tumor such as melanoma, head and neck, liver or kidney cancer. The CDR3 is CASSLAGYESPLHF. Written as DNA, the CDR3 is TGCGCCAGCAGCTTGGCAGGGTATGAATCACCCCTCCACTTT.